The 21 T cell receptor beta chains given below trace back to one sample, sequenced in a study of blood T cell repertoires in COVID-19. The repertoire was sequenced with immunoSEQ multiplex PCR; TCRdb's copy has only in-frame clones and lacks some. Among fewer than 150,000 clones listed, roughly four fifths were seen once. Sequenced sample: peripheral blood. The receptor source for this set is a human donor in a cohort sampled during active COVID-19.

The rearrangement uses TRBV6-2 or TRBV6-3 and TRBJ2-7, with D tentatively TRBD2 (5 bases). V lost 6 bases to trimming and J lost 1 base, with 16 bases between them. CDR1 and CDR2 from the germline V gene are MNHEY and SVGEGT. This CDR3 spans 15 amino acids. As DNA, the CDR3 is TGTGCCAGCAGCCCTCCGGGGTACCCATCCTACGAGCAGTACTTC. Its protein is CASSPPGYPSYEQYF.

The rearrangement joins TRBV19 to TRBJ1-1; D call uncertain. The germline V gene has CDR1 LNHDA and CDR2 SQIVND (reference sequence). The CDR3 totals 15 residues. The V end was cut by 1 base, the J end by 5 bases, with 14 bases between. This chain's CDR3 is CASSIVRAVYTEAFF. The CDR3, as DNA: TGTGCCAGTAGTATAGTTCGTGCGGTTTATACTGAAGCTTTCTTT.

This CDR3 is CASIPDTNTEAFF. For the CDR3, the DNA is TGTGCCAGCATTCCGGACACGAACACTGAAGCTTTCTTT. The V gene is TRBV25-1, the J gene TRBJ1-1; tentatively, D is TRBD1 (5 bases). This CDR3 is built from 13 residues. With 7 bases removed from V and 1 base from J, the gap between germline ends came to 10 bases. Germline V gene data show CDR1 as MGHDK and CDR2 as SYGVNS. The complete variable domain, with remaining parts taken from reference TRBV25-1 and TRBJ1-1, reads EADIYQTPRYLVIGTGKKITLECSQTMGHDKMYWYQQDPGMELHLIHYSYGVNSTEKGDLSSESTVSRIRTEHFPLTLESARPSHTSQYLCASIPDTNTEAFFGQGTRLTVV.

The CDR3 DNA reads as TGTGCCAGCAGCACGCAGACATTGTCGCCGGGGAATTCACCCCTCCACTTT. Translated: CASSTQTLSPGNSPLHF. V and J are TRBV3-1 (or the pseudogene TRBV3-2) and TRBJ1-6; D is unclear. CDR1 and CDR2 from the germline V gene are LGHDT and YNNKEL (reference sequence). V dropped 5 bases and J dropped 7 bases, with 21 bases sitting between them. This CDR3 region has 17 residues.

This chain links TRBV5-5 with TRBJ2-5; 7 positions match TRBD1. The germline V gene encodes CDR1 SGHKS and CDR2 YYEKEE (reference sequence). The junction had 15 bases not matched to a gene; V was cut back by 3 bases and J by 4 bases. The CDR3 is 17 residues long. The CDR3 sequence is CASSWPPTGKGGETQYF. DNA for the CDR3: TGTGCCAGCAGCTGGCCCCCGACAGGGAAAGGGGGAGAGACCCAGTACTTC. The entire variable domain, with the rest obtained from reference TRBV5-5 and TRBJ2-5, is as follows: DAGVTQSPTHLIKTRGQQVTLRCSPISGHKSVSWYQQVLGQGPQFIFQYYEKEERGRGNFPDRFSARQFPNYSSELNVNALLLGDSALYLCASSWPPTGKGGETQYFGPGTRLLVL.

V usage is TRBV5-1 and J usage is TRBJ1-6, with D perhaps TRBD1 (6 bases). Per the germline V gene, CDR1 is SGHRS and CDR2 is YFSETQ. The CDR3 is 16 residues long. With 0 bases removed from V and 6 bases from J, the gap between germline ends came to 13 bases. The CDR3 loop is CASSLGAGTINSPLHF. The CDR3, as DNA: TGCGCCAGCAGCTTGGGTGCCGGGACAATTAATTCACCCCTCCACTTT.

The genes are TRBV19 and TRBJ2-2; D might be TRBD2 (6 bases). CDR3 length equals 18 residues. V lost 2 bases to trimming and J lost 0 bases, with 16 bases between them. Germline loops: CDR1 LNHDA, CDR2 SQIVND (reference sequence). The CDR3 loop is CASSIPLWDLPNTGELFF. DNA of the CDR3: TGTGCCAGTAGTATACCCTTATGGGACTTGCCGAACACCGGGGAGCTGTTTTTT.

With regard to this clone: The sample holds other DNA sequences that translate to the same CDR3. The J gene is TRBJ1-4, the V gene TRBV6-5; no firm D call. The ends were cut back, 5 bases at V and 8 bases at J, with 12 bases in the middle. This CDR3 is built from 13 residues. The germline V gene has CDR1 MNHEY and CDR2 SVGAGI. CDR3 residues: CASSPTGGEKLFF. The CDR3, as DNA: TGTGCCAGCAGTCCGACCGGCGGGGAAAAACTGTTTTTT.

The chain couples TRBV5-1 to TRBJ2-1, with 9 bases identical to TRBD1. The CDR3 has 17 residues. Trimming removed 4 bases from V and 7 bases from J; junction bases left unmatched: 15. The V gene's germline CDR1 is SGHRS and CDR2 YFSETQ. CDR3 residues: CASSLRASGQGSNEQFF. DNA of the CDR3: TGCGCCAGCAGCCTGAGGGCTTCGGGACAGGGTTCGAATGAGCAGTTCTTC.

This clone has just one count. V gene TRBV2 combines with J gene TRBJ2-7, with 9 bases identical to TRBD1. Looked up from germline, CDR1 is SNHLY and CDR2 is FYNNEI. Trimming took 5 bases from V and 2 from J; bases not matched to a gene: 7. The CDR3 has 15 amino acids. DNA of the CDR3: TGTGCCAGCAGTTTACGACAGGGGGGGGCCTACGAGCAGTACTTC. Translation: CASSLRQGGAYEQYF.

The V and J genes are TRBV15 and TRBJ1-2, with 9 bases lining up with TRBD1. V was pared by 4 bases and J by 4 bases, with 7 bases of the junction left unmatched. The CDR3 totals 15 residues. Germline V CDR1 and CDR2: LNHNV, YYDKDF (reference sequence). DNA for the CDR3: TGTGCCACCAGCACTAGAACGGACAGGGGCTATGGCTACACCTTC. As protein: CATSTRTDRGYGYTF.

For the CDR3, the DNA is TGTGCCAGCAGCTTGGGACCGGGGAACACAGATACGCAGTATTTT. Its protein product is CASSLGPGNTDTQYF. The chain links TRBV5-5 to TRBJ2-3, with TRBD2 as a possible D gene (5 bases). CDR3 length: 15 residues. The germline CDR1 and CDR2 sequences are SGHKS and YYEKEE (reference sequence). V shed 0 bases and J shed 2 bases, with 10 bases lying between them.

J is TRBJ2-2 and V is TRBV4-2, with TRBD1 matching over 7 bases. The germline gives CDR1 LGHNA, CDR2 YNFKEQ. This CDR3 has 19 residues. With V trimmed by 1 base and J by 0 bases, 11 bases remained unmatched. Written as DNA, the CDR3 is TGTGCCAGCAGCCAAGCTCTATTGAAGGGGGCGGCGAACACCGGGGAGCTGTTTTTT. As protein: CASSQALLKGAANTGELFF.

The chain combines TRBV12-3 or TRBV12-4 with TRBJ2-7; perhaps TRBD2 as D (5 bases). The CDR3 contains 13 residues. V lost 3 bases and J lost 4, with 10 bases in between. The CDR3 DNA reads as TGTGCCAGCAGTTTTCGGGGTTTGTACGAGCAGTACTTC. This gives the protein CASSFRGLYEQYF.

The J gene is TRBJ2-7, the V gene TRBV7-2, with D possibly TRBD2 on 5 matching bases. Germline CDR1 is SGHTA and CDR2 is FQGNSA. The germline V and J ends were trimmed by 6 bases and 3 bases, with 12 bases remaining between them. This CDR3 comprises 13 residues. This CDR3 is CASRTTEGYEQYF. In DNA, the CDR3 is TGTGCCAGCAGAACCACTGAGGGCTACGAGCAGTACTTC. Supplemented by reference TRBV7-2 and TRBJ2-7, the full variable domain reads GAGVSQSPSNKVTEKGKDVELRCDPISGHTALYWYRQSLGQGLEFLIYFQGNSAPDKSGLPSDRFSAERTGGSVSTLTIQRTQQEDSAVYLCASRTTEGYEQYFGPGTRLTVT.

The rearrangement uses TRBV5-1 and TRBJ1-3; 10 bases are a match to TRBD1. The V segment lost 0 bases and the J segment 0 bases; nucleotides outside the gene matches: 6. The CDR3 length is 18 residues. CDR1 is SGHRS, CDR2 YFSETQ, per germline. Here the CDR3 DNA reads TGCGCCAGCAGCTTGGAGGGACAGGGGACCTACTCTGGAAACACCATATATTTT. Encoded protein: CASSLEGQGTYSGNTIYF.

The chain is built from TRBV27 and TRBJ2-1; 13 bases line up with TRBD2. With V trimmed by 4 bases and J by 4 bases, 13 bases remained unmatched. The germline gives CDR1 MNHEY, CDR2 SMNVEV (reference sequence). CDR3 length: 19 amino acids. CDR3 sequence reads: CASSSPTSGGPQAYNEQFF. The CDR3 nucleotides read TGTGCCAGCAGTTCACCGACTAGCGGGGGGCCCCAAGCATACAATGAGCAGTTCTTC.

The chain links TRBV9 to TRBJ1-6, with 7 bases matching TRBD1. Germline V CDR1 and CDR2: SGDLS, YYNGEE. The CDR3 is 13 amino acids. The ends lost 7 bases at V and 13 bases at J; junction bases unmatched: 11. The DNA of the CDR3 is TGTGCCAGCGGTGGGACAGAGCTTCTGCCCCTCCACTTT. Its translation: CASGGTELLPLHF.

This rearrangement joins TRBV7-2 to TRBJ2-1; D uncertain. Germline V gene lookup returns CDR1 SGHTA and CDR2 FQGNSA. Deletions cut 2 bases from V and 5 bases from J, with 10 bases between. This CDR3 region has 14 residues. CDR3 residues: CASSLRVTNNEQFF. CDR3 DNA sequence: TGTGCCAGCAGCTTACGAGTAACCAACAATGAGCAGTTCTTC.

This chain links TRBV9 with TRBJ2-5; 8 positions agree with TRBD2. J gave up 3 bases and V 0 bases, and 7 bases lay outside the gene matches. Germline V gene lookup returns CDR1 SGDLS and CDR2 YYNGEE. The CDR3 has 16 amino acids. DNA for the CDR3: TGTGCCAGCAGCGTAGACAGTCGCGGGGGGAAAGAGACCCAGTACTTC. The encoded protein is CASSVDSRGGKETQYF.

The chain recombines TRBV27 with TRBJ1-4, with D possibly TRBD1 on 5 matching bases. The CDR3 has 15 residues. V was shortened by 5 bases and J by 7 bases, with 17 bases between the two germline ends. CDR1 MNHEY and CDR2 SMNVEV come from the germline V gene (reference sequence). The CDR3 loop reads CASSPIRGTIEKLFF. The DNA for the CDR3 is TGTGCCAGCAGTCCAATCCGGGGGACGATTGAAAAACTGTTTTTT.